This record concerns one T cell receptor beta chain sequence. Its specificity is unknown. This specimen comes from a study of OX40 agonist ivuxolimab in advanced cancers. Overall study results and limits: CD4+ T cells averaged fewer expanded clones than CD8+ T cells.

TCRdb's table, derived via immunoSEQ multiplex PCR, lists solely in-frame clones and lacks some. The table lists approximately 61,000 clones, approximately 90% of them singletons. Trimming removed 8 bases at V and 1 base at J, with 12 bases between. CDR3 length: 13 residues. The germline V gene encodes CDR1 MNHEY and CDR2 SMNVEV (reference sequence). If patients had autoimmune disease history or systemic immunosuppression, they were excluded. Sequencing was performed on CD4+ or CD8+ T cells sorted from blood, taken in a trial of the OX40 agonist ivuxolimab. The rearrangement links TRBV27 to TRBJ2-7, with D possibly being TRBD2 (6 bases). The origin of this receptor is an adult with an advanced solid tumor such as melanoma, head and neck, liver or kidney cancer. CDR3 loop: CASPPAGSYEQYF. The DNA for the CDR3 is TGTGCCAGCCCTCCTGCGGGGTCCTACGAGCAGTACTTC.